This is a list of T cell receptor beta chains from one sample in a study of control samples from healthy donors and cancer patients. Method: immunoSEQ multiplex PCR; TCRdb's copy keeps in-frame clones and lacks some. The sample records about 140,000 clones, about nine tenths being singletons. The sequencing input was blood. The receptors originated from a woman under 40 in good health. CDR3s include the opening cysteine and the closing phenylalanine or tryptophan. The D gene is left open where the match is weak. Some rows have no size entry. The others give once, few or many, or a class for an expanded clone.

v_call	d_call	clone_size	j_call	cdr3_aa	cdr3_nt
TRBV27	TRBD2	few	TRBJ2-1	CASSAWTRRAYNEQFF	TGTGCCAGCAGTGCGTGGACTAGGAGAGCCTACAATGAGCAGTTCTTC
TRBV11-1	NA	NA	TRBJ2-7	CASSLAAESYEQYF	TGTGCCAGCAGCTTGGCAGCGGAGTCCTACGAGCAGTACTTC
TRBV7-2	TRBD2	NA	TRBJ2-7	CASSFAGTSGYEQYF	TGTGCCAGCAGCTTCGCTGGGACTAGCGGCTACGAGCAGTACTTC
TRBV20-1	TRBD2	NA	TRBJ2-1	CSASPFSGSFEQFF	TGCAGTGCTAGTCCATTCAGCGGGAGCTTCGAGCAGTTCTTC
TRBV2	TRBD1	NA	TRBJ1-1	CASSGTGWNTEAFF	TGTGCCAGCAGTGGGACAGGATGGAACACTGAAGCTTTCTTT
TRBV7-2	NA	NA	TRBJ1-5	CASSAGSGNQPQHF	TGTGCCAGCAGCGCTGGGTCTGGCAATCAGCCCCAGCATTTT
TRBV5-6	TRBD2	NA	TRBJ2-1	CASSLLRASGRGEQFF	TGTGCCAGCAGCCTCCTCAGGGCTAGCGGGAGAGGTGAGCAGTTCTTC
TRBV18	TRBD1	NA	TRBJ1-5	CASSPDRGGNQPQHF	TGTGCCAGCTCACCTGACAGGGGAGGCAATCAGCCCCAGCATTTT
TRBV7-2	NA	few	TRBJ1-1	CASSLPGSTEAFF	TGTGCCAGCAGCCTCCCGGGGAGCACTGAAGCTTTCTTT
TRBV28	TRBD1	NA	TRBJ2-7	CASSLFRIRDRPLGEQYF	TGTGCCAGCAGTTTATTTCGAATCCGGGACAGGCCTCTAGGGGAGCAGTACTTC
TRBV28	NA	NA	TRBJ2-3	CASSLGADLDTQYF	TGTGCCAGCAGTTTGGGAGCGGACTTAGATACGCAGTATTTT
TRBV15	NA	NA	TRBJ1-5	CATSRDLGASNQPQHF	TGTGCCACCAGCAGAGATCTGGGGGCCTCGAATCAGCCCCAGCATTTT
TRBV19	NA	NA	TRBJ2-7	CASSIGWAGWYSPNGYEQYF	TGTGCCAGTAGTATAGGTTGGGCAGGGTGGTATAGCCCGAATGGGTACGAGCAGTACTTC
TRBV12-3/TRBV12-4	TRBD1	NA	TRBJ1-2	CASTPLLGTDPRF	TGTGCCAGCACCCCATTGCTGGGGACAGACCCGCGGTTC
TRBV7-2	NA	NA	TRBJ1-1	CASSLDFGNTEAFF	TGTGCCAGCAGCTTAGACTTCGGAAACACTGAAGCTTTCTTT
TRBV6-1	NA	few	TRBJ1-1	CASSEASGKAFF	TGTGCCAGCAGTGAAGCCTCAGGGAAAGCTTTCTTT
TRBV4-1	NA	once	TRBJ2-1	CASSRDDHEQFF	TGCGCCAGCAGCCGGGACGACCATGAGCAGTTCTTC
TRBV28	TRBD1	NA	TRBJ2-2	CASSEGARVAGELFF	TGTGCCAGCAGCGAGGGGGCCCGTGTCGCCGGGGAGCTGTTTTTT
TRBV3-1/TRBV3-2	NA	NA	TRBJ1-6	CASRSGEDSPLHF	TGTGCCAGCAGGTCCGGGGAGGATTCACCCCTCCACTTT
TRBV7-2	NA	NA	TRBJ1-2	CASSLDAEF	TGTGCCAGCAGCTTAGATGCGGAATTC
TRBV5-1	NA	NA	TRBJ1-1	CASNAGGEAFF	TGCGCCAGCAATGCGGGCGGTGAAGCTTTCTTT
TRBV30	TRBD1	NA	TRBJ1-2	CAWGRGLIGQGTDYGYTF	TGTGCCTGGGGTAGGGGTTTGATAGGACAGGGGACGGACTATGGCTACACCTTC
TRBV7-9	NA	NA	TRBJ1-2	CASSLNFGEAGYTF	TGTGCCAGCAGCCTCAATTTTGGGGAGGCTGGCTACACCTTC
TRBV29-1	NA	once	TRBJ2-7	CSVVVATRYEQYF	TGCAGCGTGGTGGTAGCGACCCGCTACGAGCAGTACTTC